A selection of T cell receptor beta chains follows, all from one sample in a study of blood T cell repertoires in COVID-19. Repertoires were generated with immunoSEQ multiplex PCR, while TCRdb's copy carries only in-frame clones and drops some. The sample has over 400,000 clones, 80% to 90% seen once. The material sequenced was PBMCs or T cells enriched from blood (not recorded which). These receptors all come from a woman aged 55 to 70 who had recovered from COVID-19. CDR3s include the opening cysteine and the closing phenylalanine or tryptophan. D genes are given only for firm matches. A clone size is listed for some rows: how often the clone was seen (once, few, many), or a class if it is expanded.

clone_size j_call v_call d_call cdr3_length cdr3_aa cdr3_nt
. TRBJ1-2 TRBV5-4 . 14 CASSLARTYYGYTF TGTGCCAGCAGCTTGGCCAGAACGTACTATGGCTACACCTTC
. TRBJ2-7 TRBV10-1 . 15 CASSDHSVGVYEQYF TGCGCCAGCAGTGACCACAGTGTAGGGGTGTACGAGCAGTACTTC
. TRBJ1-4 TRBV3-1/TRBV3-2 . 16 CASSQDIRGANEKLFF TGTGCCAGCAGCCAAGACATCAGGGGTGCTAATGAAAAACTGTTTTTT
. TRBJ1-1 TRBV19 TRBD1 14 CASSSYRGNTEAFF TGTGCCAGTAGTTCCTACAGGGGAAACACTGAAGCTTTCTTT
. TRBJ1-1 TRBV6-5 TRBD1 11 CASSRDREAFF TGTGCCAGCAGTCGGGACAGGGAAGCTTTCTTT
. TRBJ2-3 TRBV10-3 TRBD2 13 CAISRGGSDTQYF TGTGCCATCAGTCGCGGGGGGTCAGATACGCAGTATTTT
. TRBJ2-5 TRBV15 TRBD2 15 CATSRELAGGETQYF TGTGCCACCAGCAGAGAGCTAGCGGGGGGGGAGACCCAGTACTTC
. TRBJ2-1 TRBV5-5 . 16 CASSLGPQLEYNEQFF TGTGCCAGCAGCTTGGGACCCCAGCTGGAGTACAATGAGCAGTTCTTC
. TRBJ1-5 TRBV10-3 TRBD1 16 CAISSSTGGFYRTQHF TGTGCCATCAGTTCTTCGACAGGGGGGTTTTATAGGACCCAGCATTTT
. TRBJ1-4 TRBV29-1 . 17 CSVVWTLPGATNEKLFF TGCAGCGTTGTCTGGACCCTCCCCGGGGCAACTAATGAAAAACTGTTTTTT
. TRBJ2-3 TRBV19 . 15 CASSVSRSVADTQYF TGTGCCAGTAGTGTCTCTAGATCAGTGGCAGATACGCAGTATTTT
. TRBJ2-3 TRBV3-1/TRBV3-2 . 12 CASSPGGDTQYF TGTGCCAGCAGCCCTGGGGGGGATACGCAGTATTTT
. TRBJ2-2 TRBV24-1 . 16 CATSDPGQGSSGELFF TGTGCCACCAGTGACCCTGGTCAGGGGTCGTCCGGGGAGCTGTTTTTT
. TRBJ2-2 TRBV19 TRBD1 15 CASTLGDRGTGELFF TGTGCCAGTACCCTAGGAGACAGGGGCACCGGGGAGCTGTTTTTT
. TRBJ1-6 TRBV3-1/TRBV3-2 TRBD1 18 CASSQEGLTGARNSPLHF TGTGCCAGCAGCCAAGAGGGTTTGACAGGGGCTAGAAATTCACCCCTCCACTTT
. TRBJ1-1 TRBV5-1 . 13 CASSPFMNTEAFF TGCGCCAGCAGCCCCTTTATGAACACTGAAGCTTTCTTT
. TRBJ2-5 TRBV30 . 13 CAWSAGRDETQYF TGTGCCTGGAGTGCGGGAAGAGACGAGACCCAGTACTTC
. TRBJ2-7 TRBV19 TRBD1 15 CASRPKGQGAYEQYF TGTGCCAGTAGGCCCAAGGGACAGGGGGCCTACGAGCAGTACTTC
. TRBJ2-1 TRBV14 TRBD2 14 CASSQGGGHNEQFF TGTGCCAGCAGCCAAGGCGGGGGACACAATGAGCAGTTCTTC
. TRBJ2-3 TRBV9 . 16 CASSVGSGARTDTQYF TGTGCCAGCAGCGTAGGGTCAGGGGCGCGCACAGATACGCAGTATTTT
. TRBJ1-6 TRBV19 . 17 CASRGSNRVLLGSPLHF TGTGCCAGTAGGGGTTCTAACAGGGTCCTCCTTGGTTCACCCCTCCACTTT
. TRBJ2-6 TRBV4-1 TRBD1 15 CASSTTGFGANVLTF TGCGCCAGCAGCACGACAGGGTTCGGGGCCAACGTCCTGACTTTC
. TRBJ1-1 TRBV19 . 14 CASSLGVGLTEAFF TGTGCCAGTAGTTTAGGGGTGGGCCTCACTGAAGCTTTCTTT
. TRBJ1-6 TRBV6-5 . 14 CASSYRRGNSPLHF TGTGCCAGCAGTTACAGGAGAGGGAATTCACCCCTCCACTTT
. TRBJ1-2 TRBV27 TRBD1 13 CASGGGTGYGYTF TGTGCCAGCGGGGGGGGGACAGGCTATGGCTACACCTTC
. TRBJ2-1 TRBV5-5 . 14 CASSPEGVPNEQFF TGTGCCAGCAGCCCAGAGGGGGTTCCAAATGAGCAGTTCTTC
. TRBJ1-1 TRBV11-2 TRBD1 15 CASSLETGGGTEAFF TGTGCCAGCAGCTTGGAGACAGGGGGAGGGACTGAAGCTTTCTTT
few TRBJ1-5 TRBV5-6 . 17 CASSLGALGAPKAPQHF TGTGCCAGCAGCTTAGGGGCCCTGGGGGCTCCAAAAGCGCCCCAGCATTTT
. TRBJ2-2 TRBV27 TRBD2 19 CASSLSKASGGPYTGELFF TGTGCCAGCAGTTTATCGAAGGCTAGCGGGGGGCCGTACACCGGGGAGCTGTTTTTT
. TRBJ1-4 TRBV9 . 15 CASSPRVSFNEKLFF TGTGCCAGCAGCCCCCGGGTCTCGTTTAATGAAAAACTGTTTTTT
once TRBJ2-3 TRBV24-1 TRBD2 16 CATSEPLAGGTDTQYF TGTGCCACCAGTGAACCTCTAGCGGGAGGCACAGATACGCAGTATTTT